One and the same sample provided the 9 T cell receptor beta chains below, sequenced in a study of T cells after yellow fever vaccination. TCRdb re-called the 5' RACE reads through MiXCR, storing one row per CDR3 protein. The data show about 350,000 distinct CDR3 sequences, with 4.1% seen just once and approximately 23% held by the top ten. The source material was PBMCs, sampled 5 days after the yellow fever booster vaccination. The receptors derive from a man younger than 35 who received the YFV17D yellow fever vaccine.

The V call is TRBV14, the J call TRBJ2-2; unclear D gene. Trimming removed 4 bases at V and 7 bases at J, with 10 bases between. Germline V gives CDR1 SGHDN, CDR2 FVKESK. The CDR3 is 13 residues long. CDR3 bases: TGTGCCAGCAGCCCCCGGACGGGCGGGGAGCTGTTTTTT. This translates into CASSPRTGGELFF.

This clonotype showed up many times. The V call is TRBV7-7, the J call TRBJ1-1, with 8 bases identical to TRBD1. The CDR3 loop spans 13 amino acids. V was clipped by 5 bases and J by 7 bases; unmatched bases: 6. Germline CDR1 and CDR2: SSHAT and FNYEAQ (reference sequence). CDR3 bases: TGTGCCAGCAGCCCCAAGACAGGGGATGAAGCTTTCTTT. It yields the protein CASSPKTGDEAFF. Combining the CDR3 with reference TRBV7-7 and TRBJ1-1 gives the whole variable domain GAGVSQSPRYKVTKRGQDVTLRCDPISSHATLYWYQQALGQGPEFLTYFNYEAQPDKSGLPSDRFSAERPEGSISTLTIQRTEQRDSAMYRCASSPKTGDEAFFGQGTRLTVV.

In this sample, this clonotype turned up many times. The CDR3 region is CASTTGANTEAFF. CDR3 DNA sequence: TGTGCCAGTACCACGGGGGCGAACACTGAAGCTTTCTTT. The chain combines TRBV19 with TRBJ1-1, with D possibly matching TRBD1 (6 bases). The CDR3 runs to 13 residues. Trimming stripped 7 bases from V and 1 base from J, with 10 bases between. Germline V gene data show CDR1 as LNHDA and CDR2 as SQIVND (reference sequence).

The chain joins TRBV4-2 to TRBJ2-7, with D possibly matching TRBD2 (5 bases). V was shortened by 7 bases and J by 7 bases, with 26 bases between the two germline ends. The germline V gene encodes CDR1 LGHNA and CDR2 YNFKEQ. The CDR3 contains 16 residues. The CDR3 sequence is CASTRGEMPYGGEQYF. CDR3 nucleotide sequence: TGTGCCAGCACCCGGGGAGAGATGCCCTACGGTGGGGAGCAGTACTTC.

This clonotype has just one count. V is TRBV20-1 and J is TRBJ1-2; D ambiguous. With 1 base removed from V and 4 bases from J, the gap between germline ends came to 10 bases. The V gene's germline CDR1 is DFQATT and CDR2 SNEGSKA (reference sequence). This CDR3 has 13 amino acids. CDR3 protein: CSARAHGPYGYTF. As DNA, the CDR3 is TGCAGTGCTAGAGCCCACGGCCCCTATGGCTACACCTTC.

The V call is TRBV4-1, the J call TRBJ1-5, with 8 bases lining up with TRBD1. The CDR3 consists of 15 residues. V lost 1 base to trimming and J lost 6 bases; unmatched junction nucleotides: 5. The V gene's germline CDR1 is MGHRA and CDR2 YSYEKL. The CDR3 sequence is CASSQAHRGGQPQHF. As DNA, the CDR3 is TGCGCCAGCAGCCAAGCTCACAGGGGGGGTCAGCCCCAGCATTTT.

This clonotype was observed a few times. This chain uses TRBV20-1 with TRBJ1-1; D is unclear. Germline values: CDR1 DFQATT, CDR2 SNEGSKA (reference sequence). The CDR3 has 14 amino acids. Trimming took 4 bases from V and 4 from J, leaving 16 bases between them. CDR3 region: CSAIQRSVSTEAFF. The CDR3 nucleotides are TGCAGTGCTATCCAACGATCAGTGTCCACTGAAGCTTTCTTT.

This chain connects TRBV12-3 or TRBV12-4 to TRBJ2-2, with D maybe TRBD1 (5 bases). The ends were cut back, 9 bases at V and 0 bases at J, with 11 bases in the middle. The CDR3 totals 14 residues. As DNA, the CDR3 is TGTGCCAGTCTGGACACTTCGAACACCGGGGAGCTGTTTTTT. As protein: CASLDTSNTGELFF.

In its sample, this clonotype was seen a few times. The rearrangement joins TRBV20-1 to TRBJ2-2; 8 bases align to TRBD1. V shed 5 bases and J 5 bases; nucleotides not matched to a gene: 7. CDR1 and CDR2 from the germline V gene are DFQATT and SNEGSKA (reference sequence). There are 14 residues in the CDR3. The CDR3 bases are TGCAGTGCTTTGGACAGGGTGATTACCGGGGAGCTGTTTTTT. Its translation: CSALDRVITGELFF.